A selection of T cell receptor beta chains follows, all from one sample in a study of neurological immune-mediated disorders. Using its own MiXCR run on the 5' RACE reads, TCRdb lists one record per CDR3 protein. The table records over 50,000 distinct CDR3 sequences, roughly 4.9% of them present only once. The sample comprised PBMCs. The receptors stem from a human donor with multiple sclerosis. The donor label of this sample is uncertain. Each CDR3 is given with its conserved first and last residue. A D gene is named only where the DNA matches it firmly. A clone size is listed for some rows: how often the clone was seen (once, few, many), or a class if it is expanded.

size: many
J: TRBJ2-3
V: TRBV11-3
D: -
CDR3: CASSLPGAGTDTQYF
DNA: TGTGCCAGCAGCTTACCAGGGGCGGGCACAGATACGCAGTATTTT

size: many
J: TRBJ1-2
V: TRBV7-2
D: -
CDR3: CASSLTFFRVEGYTF
DNA: TGTGCCAGCAGCTTAACATTTTTCAGGGTTGAAGGCTACACCTTC

size: many
J: TRBJ1-4
V: TRBV20-1
D: -
CDR3: CSARVGGHPLQRDEKLFF
DNA: TGCAGTGCTAGAGTCGGAGGACATCCCCTACAAAGGGATGAAAAACTGTTTTTT

size: many
J: TRBJ2-1
V: TRBV7-2
D: -
CDR3: CASSSQTGGRNNEQFF
DNA: TGTGCCAGCAGCTCGCAGACGGGGGGCAGGAACAATGAGCAGTTCTTC

size: many
J: TRBJ2-3
V: TRBV5-1
D: -
CDR3: CASSLVQDTQYF
DNA: TGCGCCAGCAGCTTGGTCCAAGATACGCAGTATTTT

size: few
J: TRBJ2-5
V: TRBV27
D: TRBD1
CDR3: CASSEQGGSETQYF
DNA: TGTGCCAGCAGTGAGCAAGGGGGCTCAGAGACCCAGTACTTC

size: few
J: TRBJ2-2
V: TRBV5-5
D: -
CDR3: CASSPRGAFNTGELFF
DNA: TGTGCCAGCAGCCCCCGGGGGGCCTTTAACACCGGGGAGCTGTTTTTT

size: many
J: TRBJ2-7
V: TRBV25-1
D: -
CDR3: CASRQGYEQYF
DNA: TGTGCCAGCAGACAGGGCTACGAGCAGTACTTC

size: many
J: TRBJ2-7
V: TRBV5-1
D: -
CDR3: CASSSLVNYEQYF
DNA: TGCGCCAGCAGCTCGCTAGTAAACTACGAGCAGTACTTC

size: many
J: TRBJ2-1
V: TRBV5-1
D: -
CDR3: CASSLGWDEQFF
DNA: TGCGCCAGCAGCTTGGGGTGGGATGAGCAGTTCTTC

size: many
J: TRBJ2-2
V: TRBV20-1
D: -
CDR3: CSALLPRINTGELFF
DNA: TGCAGTGCTCTTCTACCACGCATAAACACCGGGGAGCTGTTTTTT

size: few
J: TRBJ2-7
V: TRBV29-1
D: -
CDR3: CSVAGQGIIEQYF
DNA: TGCAGCGTTGCCGGCCAGGGGATCATCGAGCAGTACTTC

size: many
J: TRBJ2-1
V: TRBV5-1
D: TRBD1
CDR3: CASSYRDRGDEQFF
DNA: TGCGCCAGCAGCTACAGGGACAGGGGGGATGAGCAGTTCTTC

size: many
J: TRBJ1-1
V: TRBV20-1
D: TRBD1
CDR3: CSAPGQGKSEAFF
DNA: TGCAGTGCCCCGGGACAGGGAAAATCTGAAGCTTTCTTT

size: many
J: TRBJ2-7
V: TRBV11-3
D: -
CDR3: CASSLGGIKGTEEQYF
DNA: TGTGCCAGCAGCTTAGGTGGTATTAAGGGGACGGAAGAGCAGTACTTC

size: many
J: TRBJ2-3
V: TRBV12-3/TRBV12-4
D: -
CDR3: CASSSITDTQYF
DNA: TGTGCCAGCAGTTCTATTACAGATACGCAGTATTTT

size: many
J: TRBJ1-5
V: TRBV18
D: -
CDR3: CASSPPPGADQPQHF
DNA: TGTGCCAGCTCACCACCGCCAGGGGCAGATCAGCCCCAGCATTTT

size: many
J: TRBJ2-3
V: TRBV10-3
D: -
CDR3: CAIEASKGSSTDTQYF
DNA: TGTGCCATCGAGGCCTCAAAGGGTTCTAGCACAGATACGCAGTATTTT

size: many
J: TRBJ1-2
V: TRBV5-1
D: -
CDR3: CASSLGENNYGYTF
DNA: TGCGCCAGCAGCTTGGGGGAGAATAACTATGGCTACACCTTC

size: many
J: TRBJ2-1
V: TRBV20-1
D: -
CDR3: CSARRRGPGWEQFF
DNA: TGCAGTGCTAGACGACGGGGGCCTGGGTGGGAGCAGTTCTTC

size: many
J: TRBJ2-1
V: TRBV3-1
D: -
CDR3: CASSQGRGSEQFF
DNA: TGTGCCAGCAGCCAAGGACGGGGCAGTGAGCAGTTCTTC

size: many
J: TRBJ2-1
V: TRBV18
D: -
CDR3: CASSPPREQFF
DNA: TGTGCCAGCTCACCACCCCGGGAGCAGTTCTTC

size: -
J: TRBJ1-1
V: TRBV11-2
D: -
CDR3: CASSLDAWARTEAFF
DNA: TGTGCCAGCAGCTTAGATGCGTGGGCGCGCACTGAAGCTTTCTTT

size: many
J: TRBJ1-4
V: TRBV6-5
D: -
CDR3: CASSYAWPNEKLFF
DNA: TGTGCCAGCAGTTACGCGTGGCCTAATGAAAAACTGTTTTTT

size: many
J: TRBJ1-6
V: TRBV3-1
D: -
CDR3: CASSPDVRSYNSPLHF
DNA: TGTGCCAGCAGCCCCGACGTGAGGTCCTATAATTCACCCCTCCACTTT

size: many
J: TRBJ2-3
V: TRBV6-6
D: TRBD1
CDR3: CASSYPFGTGVADTQYF
DNA: TGTGCCAGCAGTTACCCCTTTGGGACAGGGGTAGCAGATACGCAGTATTTT

size: many
J: TRBJ1-2
V: TRBV13
D: -
CDR3: CASKKRGGRPRGGYTF
DNA: TGTGCCAGCAAAAAGAGGGGGGGCAGGCCGCGGGGCGGCTACACCTTC

size: few
J: TRBJ2-2
V: TRBV20-1
D: TRBD2
CDR3: CSARDDSGLAGNTGELFF
DNA: TGCAGTGCTAGAGATGACTCAGGCCTAGCGGGGAACACCGGGGAGCTGTTTTTT

size: many
J: TRBJ1-1
V: TRBV7-2
D: -
CDR3: CASSFWGVRTEAFF
DNA: TGTGCCAGCAGCTTCTGGGGTGTCCGAACTGAAGCTTTCTTT

size: many
J: TRBJ1-2
V: TRBV5-1
D: -
CDR3: CASRFAGTDYGYTF
DNA: TGCGCCAGCAGGTTTGCCGGGACGGACTATGGCTACACCTTC

size: -
J: TRBJ2-7
V: TRBV20-1
D: -
CDR3: CSAYRVSSDEQYF
DNA: TGCAGTGCTTACAGGGTTTCGAGCGACGAGCAGTACTTC

size: many
J: TRBJ2-1
V: TRBV12-3/TRBV12-4
D: TRBD2
CDR3: CASSLSRTRNEQFF
DNA: TGTGCCAGCAGTTTATCGAGGACTAGGAATGAGCAGTTCTTC